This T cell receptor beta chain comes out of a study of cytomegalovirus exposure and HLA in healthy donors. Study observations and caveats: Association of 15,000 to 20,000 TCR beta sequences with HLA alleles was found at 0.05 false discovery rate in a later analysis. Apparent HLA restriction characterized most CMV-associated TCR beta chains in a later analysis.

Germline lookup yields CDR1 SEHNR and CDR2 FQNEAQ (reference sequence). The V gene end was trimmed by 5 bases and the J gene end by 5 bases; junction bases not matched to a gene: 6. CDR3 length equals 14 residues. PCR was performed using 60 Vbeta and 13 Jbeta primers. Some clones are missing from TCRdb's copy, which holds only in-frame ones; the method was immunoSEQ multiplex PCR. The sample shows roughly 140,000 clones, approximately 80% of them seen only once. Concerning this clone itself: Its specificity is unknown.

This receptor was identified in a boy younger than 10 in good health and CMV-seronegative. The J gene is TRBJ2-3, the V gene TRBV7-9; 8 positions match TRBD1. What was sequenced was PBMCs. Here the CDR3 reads CASSLDRVRDTQYF. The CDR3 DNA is TGTGCCAGCAGCCTGGACAGGGTGAGAGATACGCAGTATTTT.